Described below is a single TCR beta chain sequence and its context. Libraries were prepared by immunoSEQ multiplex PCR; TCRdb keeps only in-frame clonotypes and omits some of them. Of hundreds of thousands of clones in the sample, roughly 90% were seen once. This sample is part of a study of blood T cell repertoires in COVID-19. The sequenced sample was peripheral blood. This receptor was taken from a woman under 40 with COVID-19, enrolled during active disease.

CDR3 amino acids: CAITRTSGGAGEQFF. In nucleotides, the CDR3 is TGTGCCATCACGCGGACTAGCGGGGGGGCAGGAGAGCAGTTCTTC. The V and J genes are TRBV10-3 and TRBJ2-1; 15 positions agree with TRBD2. CDR1 and CDR2 from the germline V gene are ENHRY and SYGVKD. The CDR3 contains 15 residues. The J segment lost 10 bases and the V segment lost 7 bases, leaving 8 bases of the junction unmatched.